The 17 T cell receptor beta chains below were found in one sample sequenced in a study of blood T cell repertoires in COVID-19. Repertoires were generated with immunoSEQ multiplex PCR, while TCRdb's copy carries only in-frame clones and drops some. The repertoire holds approximately 200,000 clones, with less than 90% as singletons. The sequenced material came from PBMCs or T cells enriched from blood (not recorded which). The receptors derive from a woman aged 25 to 39 who had been exposed to COVID-19.

This chain joins TRBV11-2 and TRBJ2-1, with 8 bases identical to TRBD2. Losses at the gene ends were 4 bases for V and 8 bases for J; bases not matched to a gene: 7. The CDR3 has 14 residues. CDR1 is SGHAT, CDR2 FQNNGV, per germline. In DNA form, the CDR3 reads TGTGCCAGCAGCTATACAGGACTAGCCGATGAGCAGTTCTTC. Translation gives CASSYTGLADEQFF.

The chain couples TRBV3-1 (or the pseudogene TRBV3-2) to TRBJ2-7, with 12 bases matching TRBD1. This CDR3 region has 16 residues. Trimming removed 1 base from V and 4 bases from J; junction bases left unmatched: 5. Germline lookup yields CDR1 LGHDT and CDR2 YNNKEL (reference sequence). The CDR3 bases are TGTGCCAGCAGCCAAGTGGGACAGGGGGCCGGTTACGAGCAGTACTTC. It yields the protein CASSQVGQGAGYEQYF.

In its sample, this clone was seen a few times. The gene calls are TRBV5-1 and TRBJ1-6; TRBD1 agrees at 7 bases. V dropped 4 bases and J dropped 9; count of bases not matched to a gene: 13. In germline, CDR1 is SGHRS, CDR2 YFSETQ. The CDR3 runs 16 residues. The CDR3 spells CASSLGTDGAASPLHF. Written as DNA, the CDR3 is TGCGCCAGCAGCCTAGGGACAGACGGGGCGGCTTCACCCCTCCACTTT.

This chain uses TRBV14 with TRBJ2-3; 7 bases are a match to TRBD2. The CDR3 has 16 residues. The V and J ends lost 4 bases and 3 bases, in that order; junction bases with no gene match: 10. Germline V CDR1 and CDR2: SGHDN, FVKESK. CDR3 DNA: TGTGCCAGCAGCCGCCGACTAGCTCACGGGACAGATACGCAGTATTTT. Its protein product is CASSRRLAHGTDTQYF.

The chain uses TRBV5-1 and TRBJ2-5; D ambiguous. Germline lookup yields CDR1 SGHRS and CDR2 YFSETQ. This CDR3 comprises 13 residues. V gave up 4 bases and J gave up 1 base, with 8 bases separating them. The CDR3 spells CASSEASQETQYF. The CDR3 DNA reads as TGCGCCAGCAGCGAGGCTTCCCAAGAGACCCAGTACTTC. The whole variable domain, remainder taken from reference TRBV5-1 and TRBJ2-5, is KAGVTQTPRYLIKTRGQQVTLSCSPISGHRSVSWYQQTPGQGLQFLFEYFSETQRNKGNFPGRFSGRQFSNSRSEMNVSTLELGDSALYLCASSEASQETQYFGPGTRLLVL.

This rearrangement joins TRBV28 to TRBJ1-4; 7 positions match TRBD1. CDR1 is MDHEN, CDR2 SYDVKM, per germline. The CDR3 loop spans 14 amino acids. V lost 7 bases, J lost 8 bases, and 10 bases stayed unmatched. The CDR3 sequence: CASNTAGTEEKLFF. The CDR3 bases are TGTGCCAGCAATACTGCCGGGACAGAGGAAAAACTGTTTTTT.

The V call is TRBV10-3, the J call TRBJ2-3, with D tentatively TRBD2 (6 bases). From germline, CDR1 is ENHRY and CDR2 SYGVKD. The CDR3 consists of 15 residues. Deletions cut 6 bases from V and 2 bases from J, with 15 bases between. CDR3 in DNA: TGTGCCATCAGGTTGGATAGCGGACCCACAGATACGCAGTATTTT. Its translation: CAIRLDSGPTDTQYF.

The V call is TRBV21-1, the J call TRBJ1-6. TRBV21-1 is reported as a pseudogene. There are 14 residues in the CDR3. For the CDR3, the DNA is TGTGCCAGCAGCAACGGCTCCTATAATTCACCCCTCCACTTT. It codes for CASSNGSYNSPLHF.

This rearrangement joins TRBV7-2 to TRBJ2-7; TRBD2 matches 10 bases. CDR3 length equals 19 residues. The V and J ends lost 1 base and 2 bases, in that order; junction bases with no gene match: 14. CDR1 and CDR2 (germline): SGHTA, FQGNSA. CDR3 sequence reads: CASSLGRPLAGGPPYEQYF. In DNA form, the CDR3 reads TGTGCCAGCAGCTTAGGGCGACCCTTAGCGGGGGGCCCCCCCTACGAGCAGTACTTC.

This chain links TRBV30 with TRBJ1-2; perhaps TRBD1 as D (5 bases). This CDR3 comprises 14 residues. Germline V gene data show CDR1 as GTSNPN and CDR2 as SVGIG (reference sequence). V dropped 0 bases and J dropped 2 bases, with 10 bases sitting between them. CDR3 loop: CAWSVRSGNYGYTF. The CDR3 bases are TGTGCCTGGAGTGTACGCTCAGGGAACTATGGCTACACCTTC.

The gene calls are TRBV3-1 (or the pseudogene TRBV3-2) and TRBJ1-4; TRBD1 might be the D (5 bases). The CDR3 covers 16 residues. CDR1 is LGHDT, CDR2 YNNKEL, per germline (reference sequence). The ends were cut back, 4 bases at V and 1 base at J, with 13 bases in the middle. The CDR3 here is CASSPQVGGTNEKLFF. CDR3 DNA: TGTGCCAGCAGCCCTCAAGTCGGGGGAACTAATGAAAAACTGTTTTTT.

The chain carries TRBV2 and TRBJ2-7; perhaps TRBD1 as D (6 bases). The CDR3 extends over 14 amino acids. Trimming removed 6 bases from V and 0 bases from J, with 12 bases in between. Germline V gene lookup returns CDR1 SNHLY and CDR2 FYNNEI. The CDR3 region has the DNA TGTGCCAGCAGGCCATACAGGGACTCCTACGAGCAGTACTTC. It translates to CASRPYRDSYEQYF.

Worth noting for this clone: An end of the junction does not agree with germline; a read error may underlie this. The chain is built from TRBV29-1 and TRBJ2-7; TRBD1 might be the D (6 bases). The CDR3 is 12 amino acids. The V gene's germline CDR1 is SQVTM and CDR2 ANQGSEA. The CDR3 DNA is TGCAGCGCTGAAAACACAGGGCGAGAGCAGTACTTC. Translating it yields CSAENTGREQYF.

CDR3 nucleotides: TGCAGCGTTGTGGGTCGGGGGGGCACAGATACGCAGTATTTT. It encodes CSVVGRGGTDTQYF. V gene TRBV29-1 combines with J gene TRBJ2-3; TRBD2 matches 7 bases. J gave up 1 base and V 4 bases, and 5 bases lay outside the gene matches. From germline, CDR1 is SQVTM and CDR2 ANQGSEA. The CDR3 covers 14 residues.

The genes are TRBV12-3 or TRBV12-4 and TRBJ1-5; D is unresolved. CDR3 length: 13 amino acids. Trimming left V 1 base short and J 4 bases short, with 5 bases between. The DNA for the CDR3 is TGTGCCAGCAGTTTAGGCAGTAATCAGCCCCAGCATTTT. It codes for CASSLGSNQPQHF.

This rearrangement joins TRBV3-1 (or the pseudogene TRBV3-2) to TRBJ1-4; D is unresolved. The germline CDR1 and CDR2 sequences are LGHDT and YNNKEL (reference sequence). V lost 2 bases and J 7 bases, leaving 14 bases between the germline ends. This CDR3 has 15 amino acids. The DNA of the CDR3 is TGTGCCAGCAGCCAATCGGGGTTAGCGCGTGAAAAACTGTTTTTT. Protein sequence: CASSQSGLAREKLFF.

V is TRBV15 and J is TRBJ1-5; 9 bases agree with TRBD1. The junction had 12 bases not matched to a gene; V was cut back by 3 bases and J by 0 bases. Germline CDR1 reads LNHNV; CDR2 reads YYDKDF (reference sequence). The CDR3 is made up of 19 amino acids. For the CDR3, the DNA is TGTGCCACCAGCAGCTTACAGGGGGCGCGGGGTTATAGCAATCAGCCCCAGCATTTT. Translating it yields CATSSLQGARGYSNQPQHF. Looking up the rest from reference TRBV15 and TRBJ1-5 gives the full variable domain: DAMVIQNPRYQVTQFGKPVTLSCSQTLNHNVMYWYQQKSSQAPKLLFHYYDKDFNNEADTPDNFQSRRPNTSFCFLDIRSPGLGDTAMYLCATSSLQGARGYSNQPQHFGDGTRLSIL.